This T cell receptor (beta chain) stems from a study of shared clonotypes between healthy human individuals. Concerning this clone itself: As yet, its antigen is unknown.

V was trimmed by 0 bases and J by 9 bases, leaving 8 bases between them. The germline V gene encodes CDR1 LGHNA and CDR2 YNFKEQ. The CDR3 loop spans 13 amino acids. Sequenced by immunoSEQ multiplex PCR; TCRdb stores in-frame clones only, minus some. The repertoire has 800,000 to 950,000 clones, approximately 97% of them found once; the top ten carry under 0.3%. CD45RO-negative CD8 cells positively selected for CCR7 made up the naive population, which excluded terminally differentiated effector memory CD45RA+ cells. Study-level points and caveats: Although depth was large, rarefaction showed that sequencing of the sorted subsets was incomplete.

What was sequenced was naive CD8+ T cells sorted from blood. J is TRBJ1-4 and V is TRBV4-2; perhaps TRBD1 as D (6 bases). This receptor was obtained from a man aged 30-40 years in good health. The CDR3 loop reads CASSQEDSKKLFF. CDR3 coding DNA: TGTGCCAGCAGCCAAGAGGACAGCAAAAAACTGTTTTTT.